Sequencing of this T cell receptor (beta chain) was carried out in a study of blood T cell repertoires in COVID-19. Authors' methods: Reference gene primers were amplified, and this amplification served to estimate nucleated cell counts. The repertoire was sequenced with immunoSEQ multiplex PCR; TCRdb's copy has only in-frame clones and lacks some. V, J and clone size derive from that table, while D and trimming were established from the DNA sequence. This sample has more than 250,000 clones, with around 87% found just once. V was clipped by 5 bases and J by 3 bases; unmatched bases: 10. Germline V gene sequence: CDR1 LNHDA, CDR2 SQIVND (reference sequence). This CDR3 spans 16 amino acids.

This TCR derives from a man between 18 and 35 years old with active or convalescent COVID-19. The chain combines TRBV19 with TRBJ2-7; 10 bases are a match to TRBD1. The sample comprised peripheral blood. In DNA, the CDR3 is TGTGCCAGTAGTCTAGGACAGGGGGAATCATACTACGAGCAGTACTTC. This encodes CASSLGQGESYYEQYF.